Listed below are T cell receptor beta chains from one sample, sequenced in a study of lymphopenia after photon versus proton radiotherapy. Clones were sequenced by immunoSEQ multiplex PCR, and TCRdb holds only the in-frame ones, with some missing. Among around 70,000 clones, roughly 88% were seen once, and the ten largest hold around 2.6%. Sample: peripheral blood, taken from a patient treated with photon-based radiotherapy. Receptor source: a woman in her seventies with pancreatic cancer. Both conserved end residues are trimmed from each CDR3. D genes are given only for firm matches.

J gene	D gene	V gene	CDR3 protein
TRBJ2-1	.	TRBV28	ASRRLFLTGRVYNEQF
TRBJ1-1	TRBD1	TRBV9	ASSAEGALNTEAF
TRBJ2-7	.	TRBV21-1	ASSKQGGWELREQY
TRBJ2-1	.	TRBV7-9	ASSPDNEQF
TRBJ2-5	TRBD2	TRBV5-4	ASSLAGTSGSMETQY
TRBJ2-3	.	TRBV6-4	ASSDSGIADTQY
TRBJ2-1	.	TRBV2	ASRGGRSSSYNEQF
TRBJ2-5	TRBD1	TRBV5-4	ASSLDTDRGQETQY
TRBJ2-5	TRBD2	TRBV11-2	ASSPIRTSPETQY
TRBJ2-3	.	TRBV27	ASSSTDTQY
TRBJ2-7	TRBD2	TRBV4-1	ASSYRLASSYEQY
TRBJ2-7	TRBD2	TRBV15	ATSRDALAGGGEQY
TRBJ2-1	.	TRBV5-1	ASSSAQGYEQF
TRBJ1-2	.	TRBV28	ASRPPENYGYT
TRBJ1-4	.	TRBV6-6	ASRRERGAGEKLF
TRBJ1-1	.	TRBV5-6	ASSTDMNTEAF
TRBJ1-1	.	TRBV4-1	ASSQFPTRDTEAF
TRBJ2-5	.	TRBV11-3	ASSKPGRQETQY